This TCR beta chain came from a study of cytomegalovirus exposure and HLA in healthy donors. Study-wide results and caveats: CMV serostatus was the only recorded immune exposure for donors.

A multiplex PCR was run with 60 Vbeta primers and 13 Jbeta primers. Method: immunoSEQ multiplex PCR; TCRdb's copy keeps in-frame clones and lacks some. This sample has tens of thousands of clones, with about 71% found just once. The germline gives CDR1 MDHEN, CDR2 SYDVKM. The V and J ends lost 10 bases and 2 bases respectively, with 16 bases between them. This CDR3 is 14 amino acids long. As concerns this clone: Its matching antigen is unknown.

The sequencing input was PBMCs. The rearrangement joins TRBV28 to TRBJ2-3; possibly TRBD1 for D (5 bases). This clonotype was obtained from a woman between 45 and 60 years old in good health and CMV-seropositive. As DNA, the CDR3 is TGTGCCACCTCTTCCGACAGCCTCACAGATACGCAGTATTTT. Its protein product is CATSSDSLTDTQYF.